The clone carrying this T cell receptor beta chain was seen repeatedly, ten times or more. Antigen unknown. These data are taken from a study of tumor-infiltrating lymphocytes in primary liver carcinoma. Study-wide context: Yields of productive TCRbeta reads ranged from roughly 3.5 to 7.5 million per sample and were similar across tissue types. General study findings and limits: The samples were not sorted (they were bulk), so CD4+ and CD8+ repertoires were not compared.

RNA was extracted from whole blood without cell sorting, alongside germline DNA. From about 530 ng total RNA, TCR beta cDNA was generated with a primer in the constant region. Library construction for TCR beta comprised three nested multiplex PCR rounds performed with slightly modified ARM-PCR. Both of the initial two PCR rounds ran for around 10 cycles and employed TRBV1-TRBV30 forward primers alongside a C-beta reverse primer. TCRdb itself ran the multiplex PCR reads through MiXCR, one entry per CDR3 protein. The table has about 330,000 distinct CDR3 sequences, about two thirds seen once. Trimming took 3 bases from V and 6 from J; bases not matched to a gene: 9. The CDR3 totals 15 residues.

This receptor was obtained from a man aged 40-50 years with primary liver carcinoma and hepatitis B virus infection. Sequencing was performed on peripheral blood. The J gene is TRBJ2-7, the V gene TRBV12-3 or TRBV12-4, with 9 bases fitting TRBD2. The CDR3 protein is CASSFGGGRAGEQYF. As DNA, the CDR3 is TGTGCCAGCAGTTTCGGTGGCGGGAGGGCCGGCGAGCAGTACTTC.